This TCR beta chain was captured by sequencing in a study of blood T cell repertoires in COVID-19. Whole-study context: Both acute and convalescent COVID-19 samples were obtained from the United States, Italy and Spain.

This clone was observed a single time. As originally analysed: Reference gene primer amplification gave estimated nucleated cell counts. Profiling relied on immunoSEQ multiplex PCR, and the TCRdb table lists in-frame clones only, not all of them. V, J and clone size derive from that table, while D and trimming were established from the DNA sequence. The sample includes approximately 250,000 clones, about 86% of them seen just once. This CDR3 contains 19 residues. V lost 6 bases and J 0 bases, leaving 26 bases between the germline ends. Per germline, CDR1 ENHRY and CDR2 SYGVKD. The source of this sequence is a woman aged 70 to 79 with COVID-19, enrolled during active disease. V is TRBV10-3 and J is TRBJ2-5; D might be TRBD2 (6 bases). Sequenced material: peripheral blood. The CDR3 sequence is CAISSSDHLGRLYQETQYF. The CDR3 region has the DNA TGTGCCATCAGCTCTTCGGACCACCTGGGGAGGTTATACCAAGAGACCCAGTACTTC.